The T cell receptor (beta chain) described here comes from a study of cytomegalovirus exposure and HLA in healthy donors. Study-wide findings and caveats: Listed as cytomegalovirus-associated were 150 or so TCR beta chains.

PCR employed 60 Vbeta and 13 Jbeta primers. Using immunoSEQ multiplex PCR, the repertoire was profiled, and TCRdb retains in-frame clones only, with some absent. The sample shows about 120,000 clones, less than 85% of them seen only once. This CDR3 has 14 residues. V was shortened by 8 bases and J by 8 bases, with 20 bases between the two germline ends. CDR1 and CDR2 (germline): MNHNS, SASEGT. Regarding this clone: Its specificity is unknown.

The receptor's source is a man between 25 and 39 years old in good health and CMV-seropositive. The chain is built from TRBV6-1 and TRBJ2-3; tentatively, D is TRBD2 (6 bases). The sequenced sample was PBMCs. The CDR3 here is CASGGLPEGGTQYF. CDR3 coding DNA: TGTGCCAGCGGGGGACTCCCAGAGGGTGGTACGCAGTATTTT.